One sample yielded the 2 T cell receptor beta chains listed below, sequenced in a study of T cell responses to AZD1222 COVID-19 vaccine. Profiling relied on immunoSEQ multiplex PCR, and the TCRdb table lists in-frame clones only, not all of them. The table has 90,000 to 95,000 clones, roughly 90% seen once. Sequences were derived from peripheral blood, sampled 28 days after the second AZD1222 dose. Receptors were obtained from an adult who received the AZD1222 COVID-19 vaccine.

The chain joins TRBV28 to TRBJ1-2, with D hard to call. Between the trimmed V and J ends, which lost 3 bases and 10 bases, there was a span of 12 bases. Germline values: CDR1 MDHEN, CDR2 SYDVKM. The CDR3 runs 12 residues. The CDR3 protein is CASSLGPNLYTF. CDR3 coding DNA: TGTGCCAGCAGTTTGGGCCCAAACCTCTACACCTTC.

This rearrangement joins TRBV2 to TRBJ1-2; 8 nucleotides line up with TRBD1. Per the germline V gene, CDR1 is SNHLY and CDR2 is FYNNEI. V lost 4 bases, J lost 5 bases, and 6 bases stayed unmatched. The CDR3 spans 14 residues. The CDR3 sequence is CASSVEDRVYGYTF. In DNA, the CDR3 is TGTGCCAGCAGTGTGGAGGACAGGGTGTATGGCTACACCTTC.